Following are 22 T cell receptor beta chains from one sample sequenced in a study of Ad26.COV2.S vaccination and SARS-CoV-2 variants. Repertoires were generated with immunoSEQ multiplex PCR, while TCRdb's copy carries only in-frame clones and drops some. The sample includes roughly 380,000 clones, 70% to 90% of them seen just once. Treatment noted: some 20 received Ad26.COV2.S at low or high dose, single or two shots; about five received placebo; per-sample allocation not given. Vaccine and placebo recipients were sampled on day 63 after the first injection. Sequences were derived from peripheral blood, sampled in a trial of Ad26.COV2.S vaccine versus placebo. The origin of the receptors is a person between 18 and 60 years old who received the Ad26.COV2.S COVID-19 vaccine or a placebo.

V usage is TRBV5-6 and J usage is TRBJ2-2, with TRBD2 matching 10 bases. The CDR3 loop spans 16 amino acids. V shed 0 bases, J shed 3 bases, and the junction held 2 bases outside the gene matches. Germline V gene lookup returns CDR1 SGHDT and CDR2 YYEEEE. The CDR3: CASSLASGGYTGELFF. CDR3 coding DNA: TGTGCCAGCAGCTTGGCTAGCGGGGGATACACCGGGGAGCTGTTTTTT.

This clone was seen once. This rearrangement joins TRBV7-2 to TRBJ2-5, with 9 bases aligning to TRBD1. J was trimmed by 3 bases and V by 5 bases; bases with no gene match: 7. Germline V lookup: CDR1 SGHTA, CDR2 FQGNSA. This CDR3 spans 15 amino acids. The CDR3 DNA reads as TGTGCCAGCAGCGGAACAGGGGGCGTAAAAGAGACCCAGTACTTC. Its protein is CASSGTGGVKETQYF. The full variable domain, with the rest looked up from reference TRBV7-2 and TRBJ2-5, is GAGVSQSPSNKVTEKGKDVELRCDPISGHTALYWYRQSLGQGLEFLIYFQGNSAPDKSGLPSDRFSAERTGGSVSTLTIQRTQQEDSAVYLCASSGTGGVKETQYFGPGTRLLVL.

The chain carries TRBV30 and TRBJ1-1, with D hard to call. CDR3 length: 13 residues. V was pared by 0 bases and J by 6 bases, with 11 bases between. Germline V CDR1 and CDR2: GTSNPN, SVGIG (reference sequence). CDR3: CAWSVLAPAEAFF. DNA of the CDR3: TGTGCCTGGAGTGTGTTGGCCCCGGCTGAAGCTTTCTTT.

Comment on this clone: The same CDR3 also results from other DNA sequences found in this sample. The CDR3 sequence is CASSLAGGPYEQYF. The CDR3 nucleotides are TGTGCCAGCAGCTTGGCGGGGGGGCCCTACGAGCAGTACTTC. The chain recombines TRBV7-2 with TRBJ2-7; TRBD2 aligns across 9 bases. Trimming removed 3 bases from V and 2 bases from J; junction bases left unmatched: 2. Germline V gene data show CDR1 as SGHTA and CDR2 as FQGNSA. The CDR3 sequence is 14 residues long.

CDR3 amino acids: CASSQSGGRVAVFMNTEAFF. As DNA, the CDR3 is TGTGCCAGCAGCCAGTCCGGGGGCAGGGTGGCTGTTTTCATGAACACTGAAGCTTTCTTT. This chain connects TRBV6-6 to TRBJ1-1; maybe TRBD1 (6 bases). V lost 6 bases to trimming and J lost 0 bases, with 29 bases between them. The germline V gene has CDR1 MNHNY and CDR2 SVGAGI (reference sequence). CDR3 length: 20 amino acids.

V is TRBV7-9 and J is TRBJ1-2; D unclear. V was trimmed by 5 bases and J by 3 bases, leaving 22 bases between them. The CDR3 covers 17 residues. Germline lookup yields CDR1 SEHNR and CDR2 FQNEAQ (reference sequence). The CDR3, as DNA: TGTGCCAGCAGCCCCTTCACGGGAGGGCCAATGGACTATGGCTACACCTTC. This sequence encodes CASSPFTGGPMDYGYTF.

The V gene is TRBV6-2 or TRBV6-3, the J gene TRBJ1-1; no reliable D call. The V end lost 6 bases, the J end lost 7 bases, and 12 bases lay between the germline ends. This CDR3 is 12 amino acids long. Germline lookup yields CDR1 MNHEY and CDR2 SVGEGT. The CDR3 DNA is TGTGCCAGCAGCGCTTCCTTAAGTGAAGCTTTCTTT. It is translated as CASSASLSEAFF.

The rearrangement uses TRBV5-1 and TRBJ2-3; a possible D gene is TRBD2 (7 bases). The length of the CDR3 is 15 residues. The germline gives CDR1 SGHRS, CDR2 YFSETQ. The ends were cut back, 0 bases at V and 4 bases at J, with 12 bases in the middle. As DNA, the CDR3 is TGCGCCAGCAGCTTGGGGGGCGGGGGCTCAGATACGCAGTATTTT. Its translation: CASSLGGGGSDTQYF.

There are a few counts of this clone. The CDR3 DNA reads as TGCGCCAGCAGCTCCGGGACTCCCCCCACCGGGGAGCTGTTTTTT. This sequence encodes CASSSGTPPTGELFF. V gene TRBV5-1 combines with J gene TRBJ2-2; TRBD2 might be the D (6 bases). This CDR3 spans 15 amino acids. Trimming removed 3 bases from V and 4 bases from J, with 13 bases in between. Germline V gene lookup returns CDR1 SGHRS and CDR2 YFSETQ. Full variable domain (rest looked up from reference TRBV5-1 and TRBJ2-2): KAGVTQTPRYLIKTRGQQVTLSCSPISGHRSVSWYQQTPGQGLQFLFEYFSETQRNKGNFPGRFSGRQFSNSRSEMNVSTLELGDSALYLCASSSGTPPTGELFFGEGSRLTVL.

This sequence joins TRBV19 and TRBJ2-5; TRBD1 matches at 11 bases. Germline V gene sequence: CDR1 LNHDA, CDR2 SQIVND (reference sequence). The V gene end was trimmed by 6 bases and the J gene end by 5 bases; junction bases not matched to a gene: 11. This CDR3 has 16 residues. The CDR3 here is CASSTTPGQGGETQYF. The CDR3 DNA sequence: TGTGCCAGTAGCACTACCCCGGGACAGGGGGGGGAGACCCAGTACTTC.

The gene calls are TRBV21-1 and TRBJ2-7; the table's D call, TRBD1, has no DNA check behind it. TRBV21-1 represents a pseudogene. The CDR3 covers 12 residues. For the CDR3, the DNA is TGTGCCAGCAGCCCATTTTCCATCGAGCAGTACTTC. Its translation is CASSPFSIEQYF.

CDR3 residues: CASSSGQGEQFF. CDR3 nucleotides: TGTGCCAGCAGTTCCGGACAGGGTGAGCAGTTCTTC. This chain connects TRBV12-3 or TRBV12-4 to TRBJ2-1; the match to TRBD1 covers 8 bases. Trimming cost V 4 bases and J 9 bases; bases outside gene matches: 2. This CDR3 spans 12 amino acids.

The gene calls are TRBV18 and TRBJ1-6; a possible D gene is TRBD1 (5 bases). This CDR3 spans 15 amino acids. CDR1 KGHSH and CDR2 LQKENI come from the germline V gene. V lost 6 bases and J lost 7, with 16 bases in between. CDR3 sequence (DNA): TGTGCCAGCTCTCTATCCGGGACGGACAATTCACCCCTCCACTTT. Protein sequence: CASSLSGTDNSPLHF.

The J gene is TRBJ1-2, the V gene TRBV12-3 or TRBV12-4; D remains ambiguous. The CDR3 sequence is 12 residues long. Trimming stripped 4 bases from V and 2 bases from J, with 5 bases between. The chain's CDR3 is CASSSLNYGYTF. CDR3 in DNA: TGTGCCAGCAGTTCTTTAAACTATGGCTACACCTTC.

The chain carries TRBV19 and TRBJ1-1, with D perhaps TRBD1 (6 bases). V shed 5 bases and J shed 1 base, with 11 bases lying between them. Looked up from germline, CDR1 is LNHDA and CDR2 is SQIVND (reference sequence). The CDR3 covers 14 residues. The CDR3 DNA follows: TGTGCCAGTAGTTCACAGGGTTGGAACACTGAAGCTTTCTTT. Translating it yields CASSSQGWNTEAFF.

V is TRBV4-2 and J is TRBJ2-3; TRBD2 matches 12 bases. Per the germline V gene, CDR1 is LGHNA and CDR2 is YNFKEQ. V shed 3 bases and J 3 bases; nucleotides not matched to a gene: 4. The CDR3 spans 16 residues. CDR3 loop: CASSHLAGGATDTQYF. The CDR3 DNA reads TGTGCCAGCAGCCACCTAGCGGGGGGGGCGACAGATACGCAGTATTTT.

This sequence joins TRBV5-6 and TRBJ2-1; D is unresolved. This CDR3 spans 12 amino acids. Germline values: CDR1 SGHDT, CDR2 YYEEEE. V lost 3 bases to trimming and J lost 5 bases, with 6 bases between them. The CDR3 DNA is TGTGCCAGCAGCTCTTACGACAATGAGCAGTTCTTC. It encodes CASSSYDNEQFF.

V gene TRBV7-9 combines with J gene TRBJ2-4; D ambiguous. Germline CDR1 and CDR2: SEHNR and FQNEAQ (reference sequence). V was trimmed by 5 bases and J by 0 bases, leaving 8 bases between them. CDR3 length: 14 amino acids. The CDR3 reads CASSPTQAKNIQYF. The CDR3 nucleotides are TGTGCCAGCAGCCCGACACAAGCCAAAAACATTCAGTACTTC.

The chain couples TRBV12-3 or TRBV12-4 to TRBJ2-5; D is possibly TRBD2 (5 bases). Trimming took 11 bases from V and 2 from J, leaving 12 bases between them. The CDR3 runs to 12 residues. CDR3 nucleotide sequence: TGTGCCGGAGGAACGGGACAAGAGACCCAGTACTTC. Translated: CAGGTGQETQYF.

This clone has a single count. This sequence joins TRBV9 and TRBJ2-3; 11 bases line up with TRBD2. Germline V gene lookup returns CDR1 SGDLS and CDR2 YYNGEE. Germline trimming cut 4 bases from V and 5 bases from J; bases unmatched to any gene: 6. The length of the CDR3 is 15 residues. The CDR3 loop reads CASSLSGGAIDTQYF. CDR3 coding DNA: TGTGCCAGCAGCCTTAGCGGGGGGGCCATAGATACGCAGTATTTT. The full variable domain, its missing parts supplied by reference TRBV9 and TRBJ2-3, is DSGVTQTPKHLITATGQRVTLRCSPRSGDLSVYWYQQSLDQGLQFLIQYYNGEERAKGNILERFSAQQFPDLHSELNLSSLELGDSALYFCASSLSGGAIDTQYFGPGTRLTVL.

The chain recombines TRBV27 with TRBJ2-7, with no clear D. Germline-derived CDR1 and CDR2 are MNHEY and SMNVEV (reference sequence). The CDR3 contains 12 residues. V was trimmed by 7 bases and J by 5 bases, leaving 12 bases between them. The DNA of the CDR3 is TGTGCCAGCAAAGCCTCAGGTAACGAGCAGTACTTC. This translates into CASKASGNEQYF.

The chain has TRBV12-3 or TRBV12-4 and TRBJ2-5; TRBD1 is a possible D gene (5 bases). The V end was cut by 3 bases, the J end by 0 bases, with 5 bases between. The CDR3 totals 13 residues. The CDR3 region is CASSLTDQETQYF. In DNA form, the CDR3 reads TGTGCCAGCAGTTTGACAGACCAAGAGACCCAGTACTTC.